This T cell receptor (beta chain) originates from a study of T cell responses to AZD1222 COVID-19 vaccine. The CDR3 sequence is 11 residues long. The V gene's germline CDR1 is MDHEN and CDR2 SYDVKM. V was shortened by 10 bases and J by 10 bases, with 16 bases between the two germline ends. Sequencing was performed with immunoSEQ multiplex PCR; in TCRdb, only in-frame clones are kept and a portion is missing. The sample consists of approximately 67,000 clones, 70% to 90% of them appearing once. The chain recombines TRBV28 with TRBJ1-1; the D is unclear. The receptor was isolated from an adult in good health. This specimen consisted of peripheral blood, obtained on day 0 of AZD1222 vaccination. The CDR3 sequence is CATRSPPSAFF. The CDR3 region has the DNA TGTGCCACCCGGAGTCCCCCATCAGCTTTCTTT. Full variable domain (outside the CDR3, taken from reference TRBV28 and TRBJ1-1): DVKVTQSSRYLVKRTGEKVFLECVQDMDHENMFWYRQDPGLGLRLIYFSYDVKMKEKGDIPEGYSVSREKKERFSLILESASTNQTSMYLCATRSPPSAFFGQGTRLTVV.